This T cell receptor beta chain was documented in a study of shared clonotypes between healthy human individuals. Assay: immunoSEQ multiplex PCR; the TCRdb copy retains only in-frame clones and omits some. Of about 2.3 million clones listed, approximately 90% are singletons. Germline V gives CDR1 GTSNPN, CDR2 SVGIG (reference sequence). This CDR3 contains 13 residues. Deletions cut 0 bases from V and 7 bases from J, with 10 bases between. V and J are TRBV30 and TRBJ1-5, with D unresolved. The source is a man aged 18 to 35 in good health. Some clones in this sample may be carry-over from other donors' samples. Material: naive CD4+ T cells from PBMCs. Described subset: CD45RA+ positively selected. For the CDR3, the DNA is TGTGCCTGGAGTGTCCAACCCCTCCAGCCCCAGCATTTT. Its protein product is CAWSVQPLQPQHF.